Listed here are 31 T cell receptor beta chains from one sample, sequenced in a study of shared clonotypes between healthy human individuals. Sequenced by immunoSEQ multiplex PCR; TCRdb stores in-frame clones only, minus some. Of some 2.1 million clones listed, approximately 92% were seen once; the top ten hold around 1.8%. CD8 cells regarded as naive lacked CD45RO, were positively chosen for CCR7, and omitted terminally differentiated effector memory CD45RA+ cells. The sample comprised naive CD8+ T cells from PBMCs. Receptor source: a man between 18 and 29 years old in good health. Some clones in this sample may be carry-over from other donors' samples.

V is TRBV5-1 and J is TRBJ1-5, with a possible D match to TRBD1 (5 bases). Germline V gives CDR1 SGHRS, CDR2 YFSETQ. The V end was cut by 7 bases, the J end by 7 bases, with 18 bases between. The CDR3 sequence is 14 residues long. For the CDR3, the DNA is TGCGCCAGCCCCCGCGGGGGGAAACGACAGCCCCAGCATTTT. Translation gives CASPRGGKRQPQHF.

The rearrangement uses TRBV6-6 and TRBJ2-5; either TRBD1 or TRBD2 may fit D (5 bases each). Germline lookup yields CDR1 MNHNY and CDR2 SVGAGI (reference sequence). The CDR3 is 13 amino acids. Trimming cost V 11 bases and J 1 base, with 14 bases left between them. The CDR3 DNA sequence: TGTGCCTCATGGGACGGCACCCAAGAGACCCAGTACTTC. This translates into CASWDGTQETQYF.

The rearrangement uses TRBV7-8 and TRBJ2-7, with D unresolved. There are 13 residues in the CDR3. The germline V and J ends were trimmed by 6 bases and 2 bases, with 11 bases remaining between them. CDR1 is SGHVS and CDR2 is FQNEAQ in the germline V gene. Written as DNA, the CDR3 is TGTGCCAGCAGTTCCTCATTGACCTACGAGCAGTACTTC. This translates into CASSSSLTYEQYF.

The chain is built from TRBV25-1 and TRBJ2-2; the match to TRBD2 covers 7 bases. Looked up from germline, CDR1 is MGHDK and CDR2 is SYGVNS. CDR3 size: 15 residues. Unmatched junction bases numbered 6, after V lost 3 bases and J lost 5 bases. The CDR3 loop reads CASSDRDYETGELFF. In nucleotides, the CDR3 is TGTGCCAGCAGTGACCGGGACTACGAGACCGGGGAGCTGTTTTTT.

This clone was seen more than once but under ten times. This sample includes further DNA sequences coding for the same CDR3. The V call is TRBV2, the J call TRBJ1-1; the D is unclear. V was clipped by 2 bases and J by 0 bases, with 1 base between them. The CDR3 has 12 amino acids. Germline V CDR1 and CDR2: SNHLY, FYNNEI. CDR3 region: CASSELNTEAFF. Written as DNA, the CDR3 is TGTGCCAGCAGTGAACTGAACACTGAAGCTTTCTTT.

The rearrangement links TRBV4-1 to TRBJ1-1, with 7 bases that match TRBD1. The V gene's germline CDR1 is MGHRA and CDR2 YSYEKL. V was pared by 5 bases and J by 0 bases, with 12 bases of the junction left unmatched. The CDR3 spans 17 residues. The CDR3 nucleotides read TGCGCCAGCAGCTACACAAGTCGACAGGGCCTGAACACTGAAGCTTTCTTT. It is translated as CASSYTSRQGLNTEAFF.

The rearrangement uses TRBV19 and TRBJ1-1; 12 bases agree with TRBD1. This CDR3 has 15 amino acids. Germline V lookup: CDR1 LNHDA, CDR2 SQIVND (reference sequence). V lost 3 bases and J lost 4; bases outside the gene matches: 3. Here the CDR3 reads CASSIGTGGFTEAFF. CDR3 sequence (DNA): TGTGCCAGTAGTATCGGGACAGGGGGCTTCACTGAAGCTTTCTTT. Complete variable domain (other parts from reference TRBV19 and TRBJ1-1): DGGITQSPKYLFRKEGQNVTLSCEQNLNHDAMYWYRQDPGQGLRLIYYSQIVNDFQKGDIAEGYSVSREKKESFPLTVTSAQKNPTAFYLCASSIGTGGFTEAFFGQGTRLTVV.

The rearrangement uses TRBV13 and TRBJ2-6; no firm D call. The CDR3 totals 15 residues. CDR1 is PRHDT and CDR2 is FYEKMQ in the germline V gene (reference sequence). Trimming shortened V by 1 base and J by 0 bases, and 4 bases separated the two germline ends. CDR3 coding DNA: TGTGCCAGCAGCTTAGACCGCTCTGGGGCCAACGTCCTGACTTTC. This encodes CASSLDRSGANVLTF.

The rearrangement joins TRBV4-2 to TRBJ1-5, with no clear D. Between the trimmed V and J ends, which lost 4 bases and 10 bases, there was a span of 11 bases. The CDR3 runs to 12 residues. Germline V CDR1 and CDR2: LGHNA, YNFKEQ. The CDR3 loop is CASSRGGDPQHF. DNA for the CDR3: TGTGCCAGCAGCCGGGGAGGTGATCCCCAGCATTTT.

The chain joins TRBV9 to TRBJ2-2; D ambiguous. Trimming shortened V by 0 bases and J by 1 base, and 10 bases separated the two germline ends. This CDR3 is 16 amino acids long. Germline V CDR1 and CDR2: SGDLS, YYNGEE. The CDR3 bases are TGTGCCAGCAGCGTAGGTGGCAGTTTGAACACCGGGGAGCTGTTTTTT. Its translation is CASSVGGSLNTGELFF.

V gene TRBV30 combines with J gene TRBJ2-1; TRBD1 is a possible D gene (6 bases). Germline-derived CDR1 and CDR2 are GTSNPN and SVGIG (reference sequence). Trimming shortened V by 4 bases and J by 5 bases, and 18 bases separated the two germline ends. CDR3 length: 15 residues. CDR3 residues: CAWTTDRRTHNEQFF. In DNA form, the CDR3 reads TGTGCCTGGACGACCGACAGGAGAACCCACAATGAGCAGTTCTTC.

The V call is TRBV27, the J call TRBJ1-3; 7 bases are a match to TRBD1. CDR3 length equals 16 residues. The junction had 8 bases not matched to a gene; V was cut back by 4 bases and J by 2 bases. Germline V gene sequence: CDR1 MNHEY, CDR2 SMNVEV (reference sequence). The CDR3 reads CASSSTPDRAGNTIYF. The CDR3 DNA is TGTGCCAGCAGTTCGACCCCCGACAGGGCTGGAAACACCATATATTTT.

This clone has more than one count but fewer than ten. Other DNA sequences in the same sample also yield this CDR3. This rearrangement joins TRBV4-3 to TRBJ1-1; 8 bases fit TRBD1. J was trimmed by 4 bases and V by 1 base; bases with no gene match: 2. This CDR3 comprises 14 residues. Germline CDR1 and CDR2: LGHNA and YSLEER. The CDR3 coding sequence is TGCGCCAGCAGCCAAGGGACAGGGAGCACTGAAGCTTTCTTT. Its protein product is CASSQGTGSTEAFF.

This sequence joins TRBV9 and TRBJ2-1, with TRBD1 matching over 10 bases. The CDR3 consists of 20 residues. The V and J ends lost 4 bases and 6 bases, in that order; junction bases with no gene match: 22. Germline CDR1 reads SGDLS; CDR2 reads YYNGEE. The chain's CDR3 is CASSPSSGTGVGPRPNEQFF. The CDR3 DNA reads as TGTGCCAGCAGCCCCTCTTCCGGGACAGGGGTGGGACCCAGACCCAATGAGCAGTTCTTC.

As DNA, the CDR3 is TGTGCCAGTAGCAACCGGTTGGGGACAGGAGCGCGGCCGGGCAATCAGCCCCAGCATTTT. Its translation is CASSNRLGTGARPGNQPQHF. The chain links TRBV19 to TRBJ1-5; 8 nucleotides line up with TRBD1. Per germline, CDR1 LNHDA and CDR2 SQIVND (reference sequence). This CDR3 has 20 amino acids. Trimming at V came to 6 bases and at J to 2 bases, leaving 21 bases not matched to a gene. Full variable domain (outside the CDR3, taken from reference TRBV19 and TRBJ1-5): DGGITQSPKYLFRKEGQNVTLSCEQNLNHDAMYWYRQDPGQGLRLIYYSQIVNDFQKGDIAEGYSVSREKKESFPLTVTSAQKNPTAFYLCASSNRLGTGARPGNQPQHFGDGTRLSIL.

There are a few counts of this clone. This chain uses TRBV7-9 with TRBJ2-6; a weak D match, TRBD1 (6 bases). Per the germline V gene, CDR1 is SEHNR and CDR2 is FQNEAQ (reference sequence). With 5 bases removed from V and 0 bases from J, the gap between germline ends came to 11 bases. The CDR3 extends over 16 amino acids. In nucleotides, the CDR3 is TGTGCCAGCAGCGAAAGACAGGACTCTGGGGCCAACGTCCTGACTTTC. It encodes CASSERQDSGANVLTF.

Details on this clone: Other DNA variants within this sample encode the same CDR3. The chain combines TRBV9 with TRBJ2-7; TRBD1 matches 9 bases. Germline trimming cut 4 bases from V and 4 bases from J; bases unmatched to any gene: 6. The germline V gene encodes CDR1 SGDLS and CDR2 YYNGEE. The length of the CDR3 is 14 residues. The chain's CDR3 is CASSPGTGLYEQYF. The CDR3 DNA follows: TGTGCCAGCAGCCCCGGGACAGGGTTATACGAGCAGTACTTC.

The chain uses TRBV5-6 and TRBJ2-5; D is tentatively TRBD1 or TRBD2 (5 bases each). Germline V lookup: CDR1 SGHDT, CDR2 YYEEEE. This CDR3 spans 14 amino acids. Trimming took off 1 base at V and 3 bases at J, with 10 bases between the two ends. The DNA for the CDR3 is TGTGCCAGCAGCTTGCGAGGGGCCAAAGAGACCCAGTACTTC. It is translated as CASSLRGAKETQYF.

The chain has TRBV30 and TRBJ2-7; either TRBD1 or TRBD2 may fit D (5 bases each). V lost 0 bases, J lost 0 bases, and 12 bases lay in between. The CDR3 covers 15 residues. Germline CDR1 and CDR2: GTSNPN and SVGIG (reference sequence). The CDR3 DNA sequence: TGTGCCTGGAGTGTAAGGGGACGCCACTCCTACGAGCAGTACTTC. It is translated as CAWSVRGRHSYEQYF.

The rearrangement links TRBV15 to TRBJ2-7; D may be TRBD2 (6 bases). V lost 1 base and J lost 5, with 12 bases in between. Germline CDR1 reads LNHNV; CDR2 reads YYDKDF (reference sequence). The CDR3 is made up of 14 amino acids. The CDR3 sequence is CATSRGGEHHEQYF. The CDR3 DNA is TGTGCCACCAGCAGAGGGGGGGAACACCACGAGCAGTACTTC. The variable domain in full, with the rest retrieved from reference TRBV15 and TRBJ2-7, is DAMVIQNPRYQVTQFGKPVTLSCSQTLNHNVMYWYQQKSSQAPKLLFHYYDKDFNNEADTPDNFQSRRPNTSFCFLDIRSPGLGDTAMYLCATSRGGEHHEQYFGPGTRLTVT.

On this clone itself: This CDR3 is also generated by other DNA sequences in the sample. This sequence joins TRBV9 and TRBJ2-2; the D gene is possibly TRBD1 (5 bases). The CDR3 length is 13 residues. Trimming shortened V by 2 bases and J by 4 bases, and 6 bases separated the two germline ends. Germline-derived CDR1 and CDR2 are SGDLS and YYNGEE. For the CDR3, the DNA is TGTGCCAGCAGCGTCAGGGTCACCGGGGAGCTGTTTTTT. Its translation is CASSVRVTGELFF.

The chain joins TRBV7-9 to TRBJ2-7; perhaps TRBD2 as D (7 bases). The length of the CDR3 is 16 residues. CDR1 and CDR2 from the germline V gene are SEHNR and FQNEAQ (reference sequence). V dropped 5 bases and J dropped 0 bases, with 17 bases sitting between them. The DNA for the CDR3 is TGTGCCAGCAGCGATAGGGGGGCTAGCGGCTCCTACGAGCAGTACTTC. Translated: CASSDRGASGSYEQYF.

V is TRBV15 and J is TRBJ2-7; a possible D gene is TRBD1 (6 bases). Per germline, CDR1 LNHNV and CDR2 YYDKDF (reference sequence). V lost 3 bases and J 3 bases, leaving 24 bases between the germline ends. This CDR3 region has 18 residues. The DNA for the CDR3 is TGTGCCACCAGCAGCACCACATCTTGGGGGCCAGCCGTCTACGAGCAGTACTTC. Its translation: CATSSTTSWGPAVYEQYF.

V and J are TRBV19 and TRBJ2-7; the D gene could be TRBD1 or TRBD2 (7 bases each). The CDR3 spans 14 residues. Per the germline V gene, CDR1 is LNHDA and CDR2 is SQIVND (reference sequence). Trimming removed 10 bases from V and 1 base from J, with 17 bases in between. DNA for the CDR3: TGTGCCACCGGTGGGGGGGACAGTTCCTACGAGCAGTACTTC. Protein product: CATGGGDSSYEQYF.

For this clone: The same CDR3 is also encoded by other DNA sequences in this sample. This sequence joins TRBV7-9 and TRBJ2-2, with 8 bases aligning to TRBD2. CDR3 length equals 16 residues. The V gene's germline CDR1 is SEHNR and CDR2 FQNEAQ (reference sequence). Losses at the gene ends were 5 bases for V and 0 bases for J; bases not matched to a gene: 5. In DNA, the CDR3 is TGTGCCAGCAGCCCTACTAGCGGAGCGAACACCGGGGAGCTGTTTTTT. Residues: CASSPTSGANTGELFF. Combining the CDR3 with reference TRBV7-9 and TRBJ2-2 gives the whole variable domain DTGVSQNPRHKITKRGQNVTFRCDPISEHNRLYWYRQTLGQGPEFLTYFQNEAQLEKSRLLSDRFSAERPKGSFSTLEIQRTEQGDSAMYLCASSPTSGANTGELFFGEGSRLTVL.

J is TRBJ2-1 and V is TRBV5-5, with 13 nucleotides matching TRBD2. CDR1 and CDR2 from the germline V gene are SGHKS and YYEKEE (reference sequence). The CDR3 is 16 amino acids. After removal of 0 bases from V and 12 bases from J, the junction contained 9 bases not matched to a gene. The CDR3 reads CASSLDPTSGRSVQFF. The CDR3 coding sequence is TGTGCCAGCAGCTTGGATCCGACTAGCGGGAGGTCTGTGCAGTTCTTC.

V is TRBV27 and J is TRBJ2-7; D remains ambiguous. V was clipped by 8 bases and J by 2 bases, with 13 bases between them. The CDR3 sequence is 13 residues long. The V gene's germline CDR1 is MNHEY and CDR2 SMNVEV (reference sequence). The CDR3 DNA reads TGTGCCAGCGGCCTGGGCTCTACCTACGAGCAGTACTTC. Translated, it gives CASGLGSTYEQYF.

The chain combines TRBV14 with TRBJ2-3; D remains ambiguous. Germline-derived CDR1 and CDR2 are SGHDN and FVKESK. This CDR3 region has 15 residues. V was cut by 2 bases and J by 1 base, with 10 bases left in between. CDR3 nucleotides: TGTGCCAGCAGCCAAACAATTGGAGGCACAGATACGCAGTATTTT. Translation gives CASSQTIGGTDTQYF.

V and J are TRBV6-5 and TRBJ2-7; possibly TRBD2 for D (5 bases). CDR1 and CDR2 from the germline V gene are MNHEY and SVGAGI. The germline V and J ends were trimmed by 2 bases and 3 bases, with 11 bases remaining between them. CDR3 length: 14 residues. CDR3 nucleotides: TGTGCCAGCAGTTACGGGTCAGACTACTACGAGCAGTACTTC. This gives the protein CASSYGSDYYEQYF.

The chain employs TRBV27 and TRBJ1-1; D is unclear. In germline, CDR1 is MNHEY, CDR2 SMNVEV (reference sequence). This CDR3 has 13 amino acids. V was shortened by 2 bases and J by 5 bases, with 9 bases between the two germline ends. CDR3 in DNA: TGTGCCAGCAGTTTAGTAGCCCGGACTGAAGCTTTCTTT. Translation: CASSLVARTEAFF.

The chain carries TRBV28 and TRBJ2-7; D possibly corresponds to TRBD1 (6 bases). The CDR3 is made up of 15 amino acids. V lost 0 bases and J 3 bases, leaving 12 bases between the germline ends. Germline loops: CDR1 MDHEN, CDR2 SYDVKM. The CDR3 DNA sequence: TGTGCCAGCAGTTTATGGGACAGTCCGAACTACGAGCAGTACTTC. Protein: CASSLWDSPNYEQYF.